Listed below are T cell receptor beta chains from one sample, sequenced in a study of cytomegalovirus exposure and HLA in healthy donors. TCRdb's copy holds only in-frame clones and misses some; the assay was immunoSEQ multiplex PCR. The sample lists tens of thousands of clones, roughly 89% occurring once. Sequencing was done on a sample of PBMCs. These receptors all stem from a woman younger than 35 in good health and CMV-seronegative. Both conserved end residues are part of each CDR3. Each record gives: CDR3 DNA, CDR3 protein, clone size, D gene, V gene, J gene. D genes are given only for firm matches. Expanded clones are given a class, and other clones once, few, many or no size at all.

CDR3 DNA: TGTGCCAGCAGCTTAGCCCTGGGGACTAGCGGTCAAGAGACCCAGTACTTC; CDR3 protein: CASSLALGTSGQETQYF; clone size: NA; D gene: TRBD2; V gene: TRBV7-8; J gene: TRBJ2-5
CDR3 DNA: TGTGCCAGCAGCTCCTTCAGGGGGACATATGGCTACACCTTC; CDR3 protein: CASSSFRGTYGYTF; clone size: few; D gene: TRBD1; V gene: TRBV7-9; J gene: TRBJ1-2
CDR3 DNA: TGTGCCAGCAAGACTAGCACAGATACGCAGTATTTT; CDR3 protein: CASKTSTDTQYF; clone size: once; D gene: NA; V gene: TRBV11-2; J gene: TRBJ2-3
CDR3 DNA: TGTGCCAGCAGGACAGGGGTGGACTATGGCTACACCTTC; CDR3 protein: CASRTGVDYGYTF; clone size: once; D gene: TRBD1; V gene: TRBV27; J gene: TRBJ1-2
CDR3 DNA: TGTGCCAGCAGCCAAGATCGGAGGGCTAGCGGGAGTAGCGAGCAGTACTTC; CDR3 protein: CASSQDRRASGSSEQYF; clone size: NA; D gene: TRBD2; V gene: TRBV14; J gene: TRBJ2-7
CDR3 DNA: TGTGCCAGCAGCCCCGGGACAGGGCGGGGGGCCCCAGGCAATGAGCAGTTCTTC; CDR3 protein: CASSPGTGRGAPGNEQFF; clone size: NA; D gene: NA; V gene: TRBV11-3; J gene: TRBJ2-1
CDR3 DNA: TGTGCCAGTAGTCCCCGGACTAGCGGCTCCTACGAGCAGTACTTC; CDR3 protein: CASSPRTSGSYEQYF; clone size: NA; D gene: TRBD2; V gene: TRBV19; J gene: TRBJ2-7
CDR3 DNA: TGTGCCAGCAGCTTGGGACAGGCAGCAGACGAGCAGTACTTC; CDR3 protein: CASSLGQAADEQYF; clone size: NA; D gene: TRBD1; V gene: TRBV7-9; J gene: TRBJ2-7
CDR3 DNA: TGTGCCTGGACAGGCAACTTTGAAGCTTTCTTT; CDR3 protein: CAWTGNFEAFF; clone size: medium-sized; D gene: NA; V gene: TRBV30; J gene: TRBJ1-1
CDR3 DNA: TGCGCCAGCAGCCAAACAGGAGCGGGAACCGAGACCCAGTACTTC; CDR3 protein: CASSQTGAGTETQYF; clone size: NA; D gene: TRBD2; V gene: TRBV4-1; J gene: TRBJ2-5
CDR3 DNA: TGTGCCTCCGCGGCAGGGACACCGATCTATGGCTACACCTTC; CDR3 protein: CASAAGTPIYGYTF; clone size: once; D gene: NA; V gene: TRBV30; J gene: TRBJ1-2
CDR3 DNA: TGCGCCAGCAGCCTGGAGAGGAACACTGAAGCTTTCTTT; CDR3 protein: CASSLERNTEAFF; clone size: NA; D gene: NA; V gene: TRBV5-1; J gene: TRBJ1-1
CDR3 DNA: TGTGCCAGCAGATCCGGGACTAGCGGTTACAATGAGCAGTTCTTC; CDR3 protein: CASRSGTSGYNEQFF; clone size: NA; D gene: TRBD2; V gene: TRBV27; J gene: TRBJ2-1
CDR3 DNA: TGTGCCAGCAGCTTAGCCCAACTATCCAATGAGCAGTTCTTC; CDR3 protein: CASSLAQLSNEQFF; clone size: once; D gene: NA; V gene: TRBV7-8; J gene: TRBJ2-1
CDR3 DNA: TGTGCCTGGAGTGTGGTCGCGGCCGGGGAGCTGTTTTTT; CDR3 protein: CAWSVVAAGELFF; clone size: NA; D gene: NA; V gene: TRBV30; J gene: TRBJ2-2
CDR3 DNA: TGTGCCAGCTCTGACAGGACTAGGGAAGCTTTCTTT; CDR3 protein: CASSDRTREAFF; clone size: NA; D gene: NA; V gene: TRBV6-5; J gene: TRBJ1-1
CDR3 DNA: TGTGCCAGCAGCTCACCCCGGCGAGGCAAGTACACAGATACGCAGTATTTT; CDR3 protein: CASSSPRRGKYTDTQYF; clone size: NA; D gene: NA; V gene: TRBV9; J gene: TRBJ2-3
CDR3 DNA: TGTGCCAGCAGTGCGGGGGGGACTTCTCGGCGGGGTGGCTACACCTTC; CDR3 protein: CASSAGGTSRRGGYTF; clone size: NA; D gene: NA; V gene: TRBV6-1; J gene: TRBJ1-2
CDR3 DNA: TGTGCCTGGACCAGGGGCGGGGGTGAGCAGTTCTTC; CDR3 protein: CAWTRGGGEQFF; clone size: NA; D gene: NA; V gene: TRBV30; J gene: TRBJ2-1
CDR3 DNA: TGTGCCAGCAGCTCTCAACTAGCTTCAGATACGCAGTATTTT; CDR3 protein: CASSSQLASDTQYF; clone size: NA; D gene: NA; V gene: TRBV7-9; J gene: TRBJ2-3
CDR3 DNA: TGCGCCAGCAGCCAAGAAGGTCGCGGGGGGCCCTACAATGAGCAGTTCTTC; CDR3 protein: CASSQEGRGGPYNEQFF; clone size: NA; D gene: TRBD2; V gene: TRBV4-1; J gene: TRBJ2-1
CDR3 DNA: TGTGCCAGCAGTTCATCTGGCAGCTCTGGAAACACCATATATTTT; CDR3 protein: CASSSSGSSGNTIYF; clone size: NA; D gene: NA; V gene: TRBV6-5; J gene: TRBJ1-3
CDR3 DNA: TGTGCCAGCAGTTACCCTGCGGGGGGAGCCACCGGGGAGCTGTTTTTT; CDR3 protein: CASSYPAGGATGELFF; clone size: NA; D gene: TRBD2; V gene: TRBV6-5; J gene: TRBJ2-2
CDR3 DNA: TGTGCCAGCAATTTTGAGGGTTCTTTCTACGAGCAGTACTTC; CDR3 protein: CASNFEGSFYEQYF; clone size: NA; D gene: NA; V gene: TRBV6-4; J gene: TRBJ2-7
CDR3 DNA: TGTGCCAGCAGCTTAGGCGGGAGGGACACCGGGGAGCTGTTTTTT; CDR3 protein: CASSLGGRDTGELFF; clone size: NA; D gene: TRBD2; V gene: TRBV11-3; J gene: TRBJ2-2
CDR3 DNA: TGTGCCAGCAGCGACCGACTAGTTAGCAATGAGCAGTTCTTC; CDR3 protein: CASSDRLVSNEQFF; clone size: NA; D gene: NA; V gene: TRBV9; J gene: TRBJ2-1
CDR3 DNA: TGCGCCAGCAGTGAGAATAACGGGGGTCAAGAGACCCAGTACTTC; CDR3 protein: CASSENNGGQETQYF; clone size: NA; D gene: NA; V gene: TRBV5-1; J gene: TRBJ2-5
CDR3 DNA: TGTGCCACCAGGAAACAAGCGGGGGCACAGATCACAGATACGCAGTATTTT; CDR3 protein: CATRKQAGAQITDTQYF; clone size: NA; D gene: TRBD2; V gene: TRBV15; J gene: TRBJ2-3
CDR3 DNA: TGTGCCAGCAGTGACGGTTCCTACGAGCAGTACTTC; CDR3 protein: CASSDGSYEQYF; clone size: NA; D gene: NA; V gene: TRBV6-1; J gene: TRBJ2-7
CDR3 DNA: TGTGCCTGGAGTTTAGCTCCGTCTGGCAATGAGCAGTTCTTC; CDR3 protein: CAWSLAPSGNEQFF; clone size: NA; D gene: NA; V gene: TRBV30; J gene: TRBJ2-1
CDR3 DNA: TGTGCCAGCAGCTCCCCACTAGCGTCCTCCTACAATGAGCAGTTCTTC; CDR3 protein: CASSSPLASSYNEQFF; clone size: NA; D gene: TRBD2; V gene: TRBV7-6; J gene: TRBJ2-1
CDR3 DNA: TGTGCCAGCAGCCCCTCAGGCAAGGGGCAGGATGAAAAACTGTTTTTT; CDR3 protein: CASSPSGKGQDEKLFF; clone size: NA; D gene: NA; V gene: TRBV5-6; J gene: TRBJ1-4
CDR3 DNA: TGTGCCAGTAGTATCGGGACAGGCGGCCTGGAGCAGTACTTC; CDR3 protein: CASSIGTGGLEQYF; clone size: NA; D gene: TRBD1; V gene: TRBV19; J gene: TRBJ2-7
CDR3 DNA: TGTGCCAGTACTGAGCACCACACCGGGGAGCTGTTTTTT; CDR3 protein: CASTEHHTGELFF; clone size: NA; D gene: NA; V gene: TRBV19; J gene: TRBJ2-2
CDR3 DNA: TGTGCCAGTAGTAAAGGACAGGGGGGTGAGCAGTTCTTC; CDR3 protein: CASSKGQGGEQFF; clone size: NA; D gene: TRBD1; V gene: TRBV19; J gene: TRBJ2-1
CDR3 DNA: TGTGCCAGTAGGGGGCACAGGGCGGTGAACACTGAAGCTTTCTTT; CDR3 protein: CASRGHRAVNTEAFF; clone size: NA; D gene: NA; V gene: TRBV19; J gene: TRBJ1-1
CDR3 DNA: TGCGCCAGCAGCCAAGCGTATGCGGCGAGGGTTGAGACCCAGTACTTC; CDR3 protein: CASSQAYAARVETQYF; clone size: few; D gene: NA; V gene: TRBV4-1; J gene: TRBJ2-5
CDR3 DNA: TGTGCCAGCAGTTTATCGTATGCTTTGAGTTCTGAAGCTTTCTTT; CDR3 protein: CASSLSYALSSEAFF; clone size: NA; D gene: NA; V gene: TRBV27; J gene: TRBJ1-1
CDR3 DNA: TGTGCCAGCAGCCCTATCGACAGGTTGACTGAAGCTTTCTTT; CDR3 protein: CASSPIDRLTEAFF; clone size: NA; D gene: NA; V gene: TRBV7-9; J gene: TRBJ1-1
CDR3 DNA: TGTGCCATCAGTGTTGACCGGGACAGGGCCTACGAGCAGTACTTC; CDR3 protein: CAISVDRDRAYEQYF; clone size: NA; D gene: TRBD1; V gene: TRBV10-3; J gene: TRBJ2-7
CDR3 DNA: TGTGCCAGCAGCTTAGAAGGGGTTGGTGGGGGGGAGCAGTACTTC; CDR3 protein: CASSLEGVGGGEQYF; clone size: once; D gene: NA; V gene: TRBV11-2; J gene: TRBJ2-7
CDR3 DNA: TGCGCCAGCAGCCAAGATGGGTGGGGAGCGGGAGGAGAGACCCAGTACTTC; CDR3 protein: CASSQDGWGAGGETQYF; clone size: NA; D gene: TRBD2; V gene: TRBV4-3; J gene: TRBJ2-5
CDR3 DNA: TGTGCCAGCAGTTTGGGGACAGGGGTTTCTTTTGAAAAACTGTTTTTT; CDR3 protein: CASSLGTGVSFEKLFF; clone size: NA; D gene: TRBD1; V gene: TRBV28; J gene: TRBJ1-4
CDR3 DNA: TGTGCCAGTAGTCCACGGAGGGGACAGAGTGAGCAGTTCTTC; CDR3 protein: CASSPRRGQSEQFF; clone size: NA; D gene: NA; V gene: TRBV19; J gene: TRBJ2-1
CDR3 DNA: TGTGCCAGCAGTGGTTTAGCAGGGGTGGTACTACCAAATTCACCCCTCCACTTT; CDR3 protein: CASSGLAGVVLPNSPLHF; clone size: NA; D gene: NA; V gene: TRBV6-1; J gene: TRBJ1-6
CDR3 DNA: TGTGCCAGCAGCCCGACTAGCGGGGGGGCGGTCGATGAGCAGTTCTTC; CDR3 protein: CASSPTSGGAVDEQFF; clone size: NA; D gene: TRBD2; V gene: TRBV5-5; J gene: TRBJ2-1
CDR3 DNA: TGTGCCAGCAGCTTAGTTCCGCGGGACAGGGGCTACGAGCAGTACTTC; CDR3 protein: CASSLVPRDRGYEQYF; clone size: NA; D gene: TRBD1; V gene: TRBV7-2; J gene: TRBJ2-7
CDR3 DNA: TGTGCCAGCAGTTTAACGGGACTAGCGGGGGACATCAACACCGGGGAGCTGTTTTTT; CDR3 protein: CASSLTGLAGDINTGELFF; clone size: NA; D gene: TRBD2; V gene: TRBV27; J gene: TRBJ2-2
CDR3 DNA: TGTGCCAGCAGCCCGCCCGGGACTAGTGAGCAGTACTTC; CDR3 protein: CASSPPGTSEQYF; clone size: NA; D gene: TRBD2; V gene: TRBV7-9; J gene: TRBJ2-7
CDR3 DNA: TGTGCCTGGAGTGTAAATCGCAGGGGGGTTCGTGGCTACACCTTC; CDR3 protein: CAWSVNRRGVRGYTF; clone size: NA; D gene: TRBD1; V gene: TRBV30; J gene: TRBJ1-2
CDR3 DNA: TGTGCCAGCAGCTTGGAAGGAGTAGCGGGAGGATACGAGCAGTACTTC; CDR3 protein: CASSLEGVAGGYEQYF; clone size: NA; D gene: TRBD2; V gene: TRBV5-4; J gene: TRBJ2-7
CDR3 DNA: TGTGCCAGCAGTGTGGATACTAGCGGGCCATCCCGGAGGCAAGAGACCCAGTACTTC; CDR3 protein: CASSVDTSGPSRRQETQYF; clone size: NA; D gene: TRBD2; V gene: TRBV6-1; J gene: TRBJ2-5
CDR3 DNA: TGCGCCAGCAGCCAAGGAATTCTAGCGGGGGGGCCATCCTACCAAGAGACCCAGTACTTC; CDR3 protein: CASSQGILAGGPSYQETQYF; clone size: NA; D gene: TRBD2; V gene: TRBV4-1; J gene: TRBJ2-5